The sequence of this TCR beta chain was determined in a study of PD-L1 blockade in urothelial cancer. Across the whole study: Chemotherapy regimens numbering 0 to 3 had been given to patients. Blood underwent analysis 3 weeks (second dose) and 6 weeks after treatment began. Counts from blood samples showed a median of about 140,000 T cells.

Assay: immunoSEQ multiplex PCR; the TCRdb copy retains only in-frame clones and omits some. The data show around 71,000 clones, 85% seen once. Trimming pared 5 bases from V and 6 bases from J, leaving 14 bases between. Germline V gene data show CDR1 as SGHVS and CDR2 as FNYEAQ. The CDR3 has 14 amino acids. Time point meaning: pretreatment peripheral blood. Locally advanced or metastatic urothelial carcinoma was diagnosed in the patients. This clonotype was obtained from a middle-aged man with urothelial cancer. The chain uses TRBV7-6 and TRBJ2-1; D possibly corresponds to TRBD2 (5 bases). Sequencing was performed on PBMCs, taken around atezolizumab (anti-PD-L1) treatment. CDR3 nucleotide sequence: TGTGCCAGCAGCACAACGGGGTCCCTCAATGAGCAGTTCTTC. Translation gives CASSTTGSLNEQFF.